These 12 T cell receptor beta chains were all obtained from the same sample, sequenced in a study of T cells in localized non-small cell lung cancer. Only in-frame clones appear in the TCRdb table, and some are missing; sequencing was by immunoSEQ multiplex PCR. The sample contains 20,000 to 30,000 clones, less than 95% of which appear only once. The source was peripheral blood, collected before any cancer treatment. The receptor source for this set is a female donor of 60 years or more with stage II squamous cell lung carcinoma.

The V gene is TRBV2, the J gene TRBJ1-1, with a tentative D call TRBD1 (5 bases). Germline lookup yields CDR1 SNHLY and CDR2 FYNNEI. The CDR3 runs 14 residues. The ends were cut back, 7 bases at V and 0 bases at J, with 12 bases in the middle. CDR3 loop: CASTKGLMNTEAFF. CDR3 DNA sequence: TGTGCCAGCACGAAGGGACTTATGAACACTGAAGCTTTCTTT. The full variable domain, rest sourced from reference TRBV2 and TRBJ1-1, is EPEVTQTPSHQVTQMGQEVILRCVPISNHLYFYWYRQILGQKVEFLVSFYNNEISEKSEIFDDQFSVERPDGSNFTLKIRSTKLEDSAMYFCASTKGLMNTEAFFGQGTRLTVV.

The table lists this clone with a count of one. V is TRBV5-4 and J is TRBJ2-5, with TRBD2 as a possible D gene (6 bases). The V end lost 4 bases, the J end lost 3 bases, and 10 bases lay between the germline ends. CDR1 is SGHNT and CDR2 is YYREEE in the germline V gene (reference sequence). The CDR3 contains 13 residues. The CDR3 DNA reads TGTGCCAGCAGCCCTATAGCGGAAGAGACCCAGTACTTC. Its protein product is CASSPIAEETQYF.

This sequence joins TRBV7-9 and TRBJ1-1; the D gene is possibly TRBD1 (5 bases). V was clipped by 4 bases and J by 11 bases, with 11 bases between them. The CDR3 is made up of 11 amino acids. The germline gives CDR1 SEHNR, CDR2 FQNEAQ (reference sequence). The CDR3 here is CASSSGGDAFF. The CDR3 coding sequence is TGTGCCAGCAGCTCTGGGGGGGACGCTTTCTTT.

The sample holds one count of this clone. Relative to the germline gene, one junction end is altered; a read error may explain this. The rearrangement links TRBV7-7 to TRBJ2-5; 10 bases map to TRBD2. Germline V gene data show CDR1 as SSHAT and CDR2 as FNYEAQ (reference sequence). CDR3 size: 14 residues. This CDR3 reads CASSGGGAGETQYF. The CDR3 coding sequence is TGTGCTAGCAGCGGGGGGGGCGCTGGGGAGACCCAGTACTTC.

The rearrangement joins TRBV30 to TRBJ1-3; perhaps TRBD1 as D (6 bases). With 5 bases removed from V and 0 bases from J, the gap between germline ends came to 20 bases. Looked up from germline, CDR1 is GTSNPN and CDR2 is SVGIG (reference sequence). The CDR3 totals 17 residues. The CDR3 DNA is TGTGCCTGGGACACAGCGACAGGCGGAGACTCTGGAAACACCATATATTTT. Translated, it gives CAWDTATGGDSGNTIYF.

The rearrangement links TRBV19 to TRBJ2-7, with 14 bases fitting TRBD2. The CDR3 is 18 residues long. Germline loops: CDR1 LNHDA, CDR2 SQIVND (reference sequence). The trim removed 3 bases at V and 2 bases at J, leaving 9 bases unmatched. This CDR3 is CASSIKGTSGGSTYEQYF. DNA of the CDR3: TGTGCCAGTAGTATCAAGGGGACTAGCGGGGGATCGACCTACGAGCAGTACTTC.

A word on this clone: One junction end disagrees with the germline gene, perhaps due to a read error. The rearrangement joins TRBV7-7 to TRBJ2-5; 10 nucleotides align to TRBD2. Germline V lookup: CDR1 SSHAT, CDR2 FNYEAQ (reference sequence). The CDR3 extends over 15 amino acids. The CDR3 nucleotides read TGTGCTAGCAGCTCCGGACTAGCGGTCCAAGAGACCCAGTACTTC. It is translated as CASSSGLAVQETQYF.

This chain links TRBV7-2 with TRBJ2-1; 9 bases fit TRBD2. Trimming removed 2 bases from V and 8 bases from J; junction bases left unmatched: 7. In germline, CDR1 is SGHTA, CDR2 FQGNSA. This CDR3 region has 15 residues. The CDR3: CASSLTSGGHYEQFF. CDR3 nucleotides: TGTGCCAGCAGCTTAACAAGCGGGGGGCACTATGAGCAGTTCTTC.

Only one count was recorded for this clone. The gene calls are TRBV28 and TRBJ1-4; 9 bases line up with TRBD1. Trimming took 7 bases from V and 4 from J; bases not matched to a gene: 7. Germline CDR1 reads MDHEN; CDR2 reads SYDVKM. The CDR3 sequence is 15 residues long. This CDR3 is CASTDSTGGNEKLFF. The DNA of the CDR3 is TGTGCCAGCACAGACTCGACAGGGGGTAATGAAAAACTGTTTTTT.

V gene TRBV5-1 combines with J gene TRBJ2-7; a weak D match, TRBD2 (5 bases). From germline, CDR1 is SGHRS and CDR2 YFSETQ. The CDR3 contains 13 residues. V was cut by 0 bases and J by 6 bases, with 10 bases left in between. The CDR3 nucleotides are TGCGCCAGCAGCTTGGACGGGGTCGGCGAGCAGTACTTC. Its translation is CASSLDGVGEQYF.

This sequence joins TRBV5-4 and TRBJ2-3, with D unresolved. Germline assignment: CDR1 SGHNT and CDR2 YYREEE (reference sequence). Between the trimmed V and J ends, which lost 0 bases and 2 bases, there was a span of 10 bases. CDR3 size: 15 residues. In DNA, the CDR3 is TGTGCCAGCAGCTTGGGGGGTGGGCTCACAGATACGCAGTATTTT. It codes for CASSLGGGLTDTQYF. Using reference TRBV5-4 and TRBJ2-3 for the parts outside the CDR3, the full variable domain is ETGVTQSPTHLIKTRGQQVTLRCSSQSGHNTVSWYQQALGQGPQFIFQYYREEENGRGNFPPRFSGLQFPNYSSELNVNALELDDSALYLCASSLGGGLTDTQYFGPGTRLTVL.

The rearrangement joins TRBV4-1 to TRBJ1-5, with D uncertain. The CDR3 sequence is 15 residues long. Germline CDR1 and CDR2: MGHRA and YSYEKL. The V gene lost 3 bases and the J gene lost 5 bases, with 14 bases spanning the gap. The CDR3 DNA follows: TGCGCCAGCAGCCATACGCCGGGAGACTATCAGCCCCAGCATTTT. Amino acid sequence: CASSHTPGDYQPQHF.